This TCR beta chain was retrieved from a study of blood T cell repertoires in COVID-19. J gave up 8 bases and V 8 bases, and 5 bases lay outside the gene matches. The CDR3 totals 13 residues. Germline V gene lookup returns CDR1 SNHLY and CDR2 FYNNEI. The assay was immunoSEQ multiplex PCR, and TCRdb's table has in-frame clones only and misses some. The repertoire includes roughly 40,000 clones, around 91% of them detected once, and around 8.1% sits in the top ten. The rearrangement joins TRBV2 to TRBJ1-6; 8 bases are a match to TRBD1. The sequence was collected from a man aged 25 to 40 with active or convalescent COVID-19. Sequencing was performed on peripheral blood. CDR3 DNA: TGTGCCAGCGCAGGGGGCGAATATTCACCCCTCCACTTT. Encoded protein: CASAGGEYSPLHF.